One and the same sample provided the 14 T cell receptor beta chains below, sequenced in a study of shared clonotypes between healthy human individuals. Sequenced by immunoSEQ multiplex PCR; TCRdb stores in-frame clones only, minus some. The sample consists of approximately 2.1 million clones, over 90% of them appearing once. Sequenced sample: naive CD4+ T cells from PBMCs. Documented subset: CD45RA+ positively selected. The receptors were sampled from a young man in good health. Some clones in this sample may be carry-over from other donors' samples.

The V call is TRBV11-2, the J call TRBJ1-4; 7 nucleotides line up with TRBD1. The CDR3 runs to 14 residues. Germline V gives CDR1 SGHAT, CDR2 FQNNGV. The junction had 8 bases not matched to a gene; V was cut back by 5 bases and J by 8 bases. The CDR3 spells CASSGTALAEKLFF. For the CDR3, the DNA is TGTGCCAGCAGCGGGACAGCCCTTGCGGAAAAACTGTTTTTT.

The CDR3 sequence is CASSYSSRAFF. CDR3 in DNA: TGTGCCAGCAGTTACTCGTCTCGGGCTTTCTTT. This chain uses TRBV6-6 with TRBJ1-1; D remains unclear. The V end was cut by 0 bases, the J end by 11 bases, with 7 bases between. The CDR3 length is 11 residues. The germline V gene has CDR1 MNHNY and CDR2 SVGAGI (reference sequence).

This clone was recorded once. The J gene is TRBJ1-4, the V gene TRBV6-5; 8 bases map to TRBD1. V was pared by 5 bases and J by 3 bases, with 5 bases of the junction left unmatched. Germline CDR1 MNHEY, CDR2 SVGAGI. The CDR3 is made up of 15 amino acids. Written as DNA, the CDR3 is TGTGCCAGCAGTATCGCGGGACAGGCTAATGAAAAACTGTTTTTT. It specifies CASSIAGQANEKLFF.

The rearrangement links TRBV28 to TRBJ1-5, with D unresolved. There are 14 residues in the CDR3. Germline lookup yields CDR1 MDHEN and CDR2 SYDVKM. V shed 8 bases and J shed 2 bases, with 13 bases lying between them. In nucleotides, the CDR3 is TGTGCCAGCTTCCTGCGGTGGGGCAATCAGCCCCAGCATTTT. Protein product: CASFLRWGNQPQHF.

The gene calls are TRBV5-1 and TRBJ2-7; 7 nucleotides match TRBD2. The length of the CDR3 is 12 residues. Germline CDR1 reads SGHRS; CDR2 reads YFSETQ. The CDR3 nucleotides are TGCCCCGAAAGGGAGGGTTCCTACGAGCAGTACTTC. Amino acid sequence: CPEREGSYEQYF.

The V gene is TRBV27, the J gene TRBJ1-1; D unresolved. V was clipped by 1 base and J by 0 bases, with 12 bases between them. The CDR3 extends over 16 amino acids. Per the germline V gene, CDR1 is MNHEY and CDR2 is SMNVEV (reference sequence). CDR3 in DNA: TGTGCCAGCAGTTTATTCCCAATAATGGTGAACACTGAAGCTTTCTTT. Its protein product is CASSLFPIMVNTEAFF.

The chain is built from TRBV28 and TRBJ2-5, with D hard to call. Per germline, CDR1 MDHEN and CDR2 SYDVKM. CDR3 length equals 14 residues. V lost 5 bases to trimming and J lost 2 bases, with 12 bases between them. The CDR3: CASSPLGDQETQYF. The CDR3 DNA follows: TGTGCCAGCAGTCCCCTTGGGGATCAAGAGACCCAGTACTTC. Variable domain in full (rest from reference TRBV28 and TRBJ2-5): DVKVTQSSRYLVKRTGEKVFLECVQDMDHENMFWYRQDPGLGLRLIYFSYDVKMKEKGDIPEGYSVSREKKERFSLILESASTNQTSMYLCASSPLGDQETQYFGPGTRLLVL.

V usage is TRBV15 and J usage is TRBJ2-1; D gene uncertain. CDR3 size: 15 residues. Trimming cost V 0 bases and J 5 bases, with 11 bases left between them. Germline loops: CDR1 LNHNV, CDR2 YYDKDF (reference sequence). CDR3 amino acids: CATSRDRHRDNEQFF. The CDR3 DNA reads TGTGCCACCAGCAGAGATCGGCACAGAGACAATGAGCAGTTCTTC.

CDR3 region: CSVEGLALGEQYF. CDR3 sequence (DNA): TGCAGCGTTGAAGGGCTGGCTTTGGGGGAGCAGTACTTC. V gene TRBV29-1 combines with J gene TRBJ2-7; D is unclear. Germline V lookup: CDR1 SQVTM, CDR2 ANQGSEA. V gave up 1 base and J gave up 7 bases, with 14 bases separating them. CDR3 length equals 13 residues.

This clone was seen just once. The chain employs TRBV7-2 and TRBJ2-5; perhaps TRBD1 as D (5 bases). V dropped 3 bases and J dropped 4 bases, with 9 bases sitting between them. Germline CDR1 and CDR2: SGHTA and FQGNSA. CDR3 length: 13 residues. The chain's CDR3 is CASSFTRVETQYF. The CDR3, as DNA: TGTGCCAGCAGCTTTACCAGGGTAGAGACCCAGTACTTC.

A remark on this clone: Just one base apart from a much larger clone, this may be a read error. This CDR3 is also generated by other DNA sequences in the sample. The V gene is TRBV5-1, the J gene TRBJ1-1; D call uncertain. The CDR3 spans 13 residues. Germline V gene lookup returns CDR1 SGHRS and CDR2 YFSETQ. V lost 1 base and J 2 bases, leaving 6 bases between the germline ends. In DNA, the CDR3 is TGCGCCAGCAGCTTGACAGTCAACACTGAAGCTTTCTTT. Encoded protein: CASSLTVNTEAFF.

This clone has just one count. V gene TRBV4-3 combines with J gene TRBJ1-5; D is undetermined. Deletions cut 3 bases from V and 0 bases from J, with 18 bases between. Per the germline V gene, CDR1 is LGHNA and CDR2 is YSLEER. This CDR3 contains 18 residues. CDR3 nucleotide sequence: TGCGCCAGCAGCCATACCCGAGCGTACCAAAATAGCAATCAGCCCCAGCATTTT. Protein: CASSHTRAYQNSNQPQHF.

The V gene is TRBV10-3, the J gene TRBJ2-7, with TRBD2 identical over 7 bases. V shed 7 bases, J shed 2 bases, and the junction held 5 bases outside the gene matches. The CDR3 runs 13 residues. Germline V lookup: CDR1 ENHRY, CDR2 SYGVKD. CDR3 region: CAIMASGPYEQYF. CDR3 nucleotides: TGTGCCATCATGGCTAGCGGTCCCTACGAGCAGTACTTC.

The rearrangement links TRBV28 to TRBJ1-3; D not certain. Germline CDR1 is MDHEN and CDR2 is SYDVKM. V shed 5 bases and J shed 7 bases, with 15 bases lying between them. This CDR3 is 14 amino acids long. This chain's CDR3 is CASSPAGAINTIYF. CDR3 sequence (DNA): TGTGCCAGCAGTCCCGCGGGAGCTATTAACACCATATATTTT.